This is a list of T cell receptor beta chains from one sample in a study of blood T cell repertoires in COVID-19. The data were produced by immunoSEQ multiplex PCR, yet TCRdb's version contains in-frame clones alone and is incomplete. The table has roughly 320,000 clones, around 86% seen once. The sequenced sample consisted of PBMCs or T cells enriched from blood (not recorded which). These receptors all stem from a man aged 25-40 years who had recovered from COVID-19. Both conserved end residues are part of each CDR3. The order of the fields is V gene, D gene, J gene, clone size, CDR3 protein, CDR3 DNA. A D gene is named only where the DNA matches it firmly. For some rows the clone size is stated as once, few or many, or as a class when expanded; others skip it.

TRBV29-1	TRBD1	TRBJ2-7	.	CSVSPGQGPYEQYF	TGCAGCGTAAGTCCGGGACAGGGGCCCTACGAGCAGTACTTC
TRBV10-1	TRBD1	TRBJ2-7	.	CASSESGTGPYEQYF	TGCGCCAGCAGTGAGTCGGGGACAGGGCCCTACGAGCAGTACTTC
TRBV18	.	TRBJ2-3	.	CASSPGPTTDTQYF	TGTGCCAGCTCCCCAGGGCCGACCACAGATACGCAGTATTTT
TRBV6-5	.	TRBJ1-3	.	CASSPRQGNTIYF	TGTGCCAGCAGTCCACGACAGGGAAACACCATATATTTT
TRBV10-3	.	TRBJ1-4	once	CAISEKRTATNEKLFF	TGTGCCATCAGTGAGAAAAGGACAGCAACTAATGAAAAACTGTTTTTT
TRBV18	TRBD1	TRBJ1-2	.	CASSRTNRGNDYGYTF	TGTGCCAGCTCACGTACGAACAGGGGTAATGACTATGGCTACACCTTC
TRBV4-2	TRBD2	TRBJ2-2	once	CASSSGGAANTGELFF	TGTGCCAGCAGCTCCGGGGGGGCCGCGAACACCGGGGAGCTGTTTTTT
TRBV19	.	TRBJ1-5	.	CASSIRQTYSNQPQHF	TGTGCCAGTAGTATTAGACAGACTTATAGCAATCAGCCCCAGCATTTT
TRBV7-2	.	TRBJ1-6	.	CASSFGTTNSPLHF	TGTGCCAGCAGCTTTGGGACAACTAATTCACCCCTCCACTTT
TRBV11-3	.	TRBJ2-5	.	CASTRLAAEQETQYF	TGTGCCAGCACCCGATTGGCGGCCGAGCAAGAGACCCAGTACTTC
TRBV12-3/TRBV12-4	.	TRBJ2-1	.	CASRWGVYNEQFF	TGTGCCAGTCGGTGGGGGGTTTACAATGAGCAGTTCTTC
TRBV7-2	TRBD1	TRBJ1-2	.	CASSRDRINYGYTF	TGTGCCAGCAGCCGGGACAGGATTAACTATGGCTACACCTTC
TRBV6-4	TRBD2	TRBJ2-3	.	CASSGPMTSEQTDTQYF	TGTGCCAGCAGTGGACCAATGACTAGCGAACAAACAGATACGCAGTATTTT
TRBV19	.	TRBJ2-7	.	CASSMRRERGMYEQYF	TGTGCCAGTAGTATGCGACGGGAGAGGGGCATGTACGAGCAGTACTTC
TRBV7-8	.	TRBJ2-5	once	CASSLIVVETQYF	TGTGCCAGCAGCTTAATCGTAGTGGAGACCCAGTACTTC
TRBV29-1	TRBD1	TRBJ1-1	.	CSVEGTGNTEAFF	TGCAGCGTTGAAGGGACAGGTAACACTGAAGCTTTCTTT
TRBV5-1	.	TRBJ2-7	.	CASSLGRAYEQYF	TGCGCCAGCAGCTTGGGCAGGGCATACGAGCAGTACTTC
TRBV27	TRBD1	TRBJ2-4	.	CASRDRGENIQYF	TGTGCCAGCAGGGACAGGGGGGAAAACATTCAGTACTTC
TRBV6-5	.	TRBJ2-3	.	CASYRDWRTDTQYF	TGTGCCAGCTACCGGGACTGGCGCACAGATACGCAGTATTTT
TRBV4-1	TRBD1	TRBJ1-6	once	CASSQPLTGTGDNSPLHF	TGCGCCAGCAGCCAACCGCTAACCGGGACAGGGGATAATTCACCCCTCCACTTT
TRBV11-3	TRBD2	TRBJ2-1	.	CASSLGLAGSVNEQFF	TGTGCCAGCAGCTTAGGACTAGCGGGAAGTGTGAATGAGCAGTTCTTC
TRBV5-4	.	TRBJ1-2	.	CASSLAAVKANYGYTF	TGTGCCAGCAGCTTGGCAGCGGTGAAAGCTAACTATGGCTACACCTTC
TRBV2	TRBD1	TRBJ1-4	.	CASSVTGTVVGEKLFF	TGTGCCAGCAGTGTGACAGGGACGGTTGTTGGTGAAAAACTGTTTTTT
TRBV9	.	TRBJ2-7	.	CASSVGGNYEQYF	TGTGCCAGCAGCGTAGGAGGGAACTACGAGCAGTACTTC
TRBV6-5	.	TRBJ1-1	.	CASSVGQNTEAFF	TGTGCCAGCAGCGTGGGACAGAACACTGAAGCTTTCTTT
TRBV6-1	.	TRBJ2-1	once	CASSALWPGETNEQFF	TGTGCCAGCAGTGCACTATGGCCGGGGGAAACCAATGAGCAGTTCTTC
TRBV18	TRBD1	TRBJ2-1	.	CASSQTTGTGNNEQFF	TGTGCCAGCTCACAGACTACCGGGACAGGGAACAATGAGCAGTTCTTC
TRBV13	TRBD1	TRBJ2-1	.	CASSSGDRKSDEQFF	TGTGCCAGCAGCTCAGGGGACAGAAAGAGCGATGAGCAGTTCTTC
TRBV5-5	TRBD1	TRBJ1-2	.	CASSPGTGRDGYTF	TGTGCCAGCAGCCCAGGGACAGGGCGAGATGGCTACACCTTC
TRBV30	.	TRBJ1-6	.	CARSSGSIRNSPLHF	TGTGCCCGCTCGTCCGGGAGTATAAGGAATTCACCCCTCCACTTT
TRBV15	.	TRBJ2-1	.	CATSRDRGTARSYNEQFF	TGTGCCACCAGCAGAGATCGGGGGACTGCCCGCTCCTACAATGAGCAGTTCTTC
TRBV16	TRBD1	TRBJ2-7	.	CASSLGQGAYEQYF	TGTGCCAGCAGCCTGGGACAGGGGGCATACGAGCAGTACTTC
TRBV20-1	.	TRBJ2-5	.	CSASKGPETQYF	TGCAGTGCTAGTAAGGGGCCAGAGACCCAGTACTTC
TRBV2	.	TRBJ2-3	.	CASIRRETDTQYF	TGTGCCAGCATCAGGAGGGAGACAGATACGCAGTATTTT
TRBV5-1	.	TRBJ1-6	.	CASSSNGIDHSPLHF	TGCGCCAGCAGCTCCAATGGCATCGATCATTCACCCCTCCACTTT
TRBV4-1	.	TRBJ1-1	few	CASSRIWSRNTEAFF	TGCGCCAGCAGCCGTATATGGTCCAGGAACACTGAAGCTTTCTTT
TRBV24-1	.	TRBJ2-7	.	CATSDQNYEQYF	TGTGCCACCAGTGATCAGAACTACGAGCAGTACTTC
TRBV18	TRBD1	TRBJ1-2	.	CASSPLGQGVFYGYTF	TGTGCCAGCTCACCTCTCGGACAGGGGGTATTCTATGGCTACACCTTC
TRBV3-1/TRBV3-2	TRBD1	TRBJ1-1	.	CASGGQGYTEAFF	TGTGCCAGCGGGGGACAGGGGTACACTGAAGCTTTCTTT
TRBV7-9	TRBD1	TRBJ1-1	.	CASSGTGERALMNTEAFF	TGTGCCAGCAGCGGGACAGGGGAGAGAGCCTTAATGAACACTGAAGCTTTCTTT
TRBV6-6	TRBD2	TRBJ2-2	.	CASRGGRVAGELFF	TGTGCCAGCAGGGGCGGGAGGGTGGCCGGGGAGCTGTTTTTT
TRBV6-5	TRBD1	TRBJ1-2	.	CASSYSKRGLHYGYTF	TGTGCCAGCAGTTACTCGAAGAGGGGGCTGCACTATGGCTACACCTTC
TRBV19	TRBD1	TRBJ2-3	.	CASRPRGQGGTDTQYF	TGTGCCAGTAGGCCCAGGGGGCAGGGTGGCACAGATACGCAGTATTTT
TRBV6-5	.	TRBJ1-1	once	CASSQGFGNTEAFF	TGTGCCAGCAGTCAGGGATTTGGGAACACTGAAGCTTTCTTT
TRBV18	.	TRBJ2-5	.	CASSRALAQETQYF	TGTGCCAGCTCCCGGGCTCTAGCGCAAGAGACCCAGTACTTC
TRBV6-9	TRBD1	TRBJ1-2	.	CASSYDRGLRNYGYTF	TGTGCCAGCAGTTATGACAGGGGGCTTAGAAACTATGGCTACACCTTC
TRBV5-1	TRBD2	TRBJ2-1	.	CASSLVGLAVYNEQFF	TGCGCCAGCAGCCTGGTAGGGCTAGCGGTATACAATGAGCAGTTCTTC
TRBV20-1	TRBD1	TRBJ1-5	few	CSASRPGQTTASQHF	TGCAGTGCTAGTCGCCCGGGACAGACTACGGCCTCCCAGCATTTT